The 2 T cell receptor beta chains in this list originate from one sample, sequenced in a study of CD8 T cells in Susac syndrome. cDNA came from roughly 0.53 to 1 ug RNA primed by random hexamers. Via MiXCR, TCRdb re-called the immunoSEQ multiplex PCR reads, giving one row per CDR3 protein. The data contain about 160,000 distinct CDR3 sequences, about 93% of them seen just once; the ten biggest clones take up more than 0.13%. Sample: CD4+ T cells from PBMCs. These receptor sequences come from a human donor in good health.

The chain couples TRBV27 to TRBJ2-1; 11 bases fit TRBD2. This CDR3 comprises 13 residues. Looked up from germline, CDR1 is MNHEY and CDR2 is SMNVEV (reference sequence). The trim removed 6 bases at V and 12 bases at J, leaving 7 bases unmatched. The CDR3 sequence is CASRGTSGDWQFF. The DNA for the CDR3 is TGTGCCAGCAGGGGGACTAGCGGTGACTGGCAGTTCTTC.

V and J are TRBV24-1 and TRBJ2-3; D remains ambiguous. V lost 5 bases and J 4 bases, leaving 6 bases between the germline ends. The CDR3 length is 12 residues. Germline CDR1 is KGHDR and CDR2 is SFDVKD. CDR3: CATSASSDTQYF. The CDR3, as DNA: TGTGCCACCAGTGCTTCCTCAGATACGCAGTATTTT.